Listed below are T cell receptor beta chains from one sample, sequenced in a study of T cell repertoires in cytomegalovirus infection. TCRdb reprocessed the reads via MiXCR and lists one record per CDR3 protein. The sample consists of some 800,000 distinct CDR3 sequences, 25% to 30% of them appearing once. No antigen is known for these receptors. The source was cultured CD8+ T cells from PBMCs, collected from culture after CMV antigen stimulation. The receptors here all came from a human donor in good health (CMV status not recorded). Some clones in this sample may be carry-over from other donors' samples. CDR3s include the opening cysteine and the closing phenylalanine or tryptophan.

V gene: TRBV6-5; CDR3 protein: CASSYSPPTYEQYF
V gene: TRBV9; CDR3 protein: CASSPSDRGFTEAFF
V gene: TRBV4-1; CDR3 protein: CASSQDLGGTSITDTQYF
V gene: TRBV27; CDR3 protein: CASSLPIHGGEGTGELFF
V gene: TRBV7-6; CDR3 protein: CASSPGAEDEYEKLFF
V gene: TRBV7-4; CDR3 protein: CASSFTPRGSYERFF
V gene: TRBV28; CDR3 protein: CASSIVKRAEAFF
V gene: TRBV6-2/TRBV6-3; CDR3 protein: CASSYDPRGSLSTDTQYF
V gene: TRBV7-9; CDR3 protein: CASSTRRDRDANYGYTF
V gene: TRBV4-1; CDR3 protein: CASSQDGGPSTDTQYF
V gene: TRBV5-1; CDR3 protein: CASSWNSGTDTQYF
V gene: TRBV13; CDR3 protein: CASSSPGPSRYEQYF